Listed below are T cell receptor beta chains from one sample, sequenced in a study of T-cell memory formation after mild COVID-19. TCRdb called the 5' RACE reads again in MiXCR, with one record for every CDR3 protein. The table records fewer than 400,000 distinct CDR3 sequences, 16% of them present only once. Sequencing input: PBMCs or a T cell subset sorted from them (not recorded which). The receptor set was obtained from a man aged 18 to 29 who had mild COVID-19 (a few samples of this study predate the infection). Cell type and time point are not known. The CDR3 runs from the conserved cysteine through the conserved F or W. A D gene is named only where the DNA matches it firmly. Expanded clones are given a class, and other clones once, few, many or no size at all.

TRBV7-8,.,TRBJ2-3,few,CASSYGLFTDTQYF,TGTGCCAGCAGCTACGGACTTTTCACAGATACGCAGTATTTT
TRBV29-1,.,TRBJ1-2,few,CSVDAMAPRGGYTF,TGCAGCGTTGACGCTATGGCCCCAAGAGGTGGCTACACCTTC
TRBV7-3,.,TRBJ2-1,few,CASSTQGGVNEQFF,TGTGCCAGCAGCACCCAGGGGGGGGTTAATGAGCAGTTCTTC
TRBV7-2,.,TRBJ1-5,.,CASSSTRNQPQHF,TGTGCCAGCAGCTCCACACGCAATCAGCCCCAGCATTTT
TRBV4-1,.,TRBJ2-2,few,CASRSGINTGELFF,TGCGCCAGCAGGTCTGGGATAAACACCGGGGAGCTGTTTTTT
TRBV29-1,.,TRBJ2-2,few,CSVALYTGELFF,TGCAGCGTTGCTCTGTACACCGGGGAGCTGTTTTTT
TRBV12-3/TRBV12-4,.,TRBJ2-7,.,CASSRPIAESSYEQYF,TGTGCCAGCAGTAGACCGATAGCGGAAAGCTCCTACGAGCAGTACTTC
TRBV18,.,TRBJ2-2,.,CASSPRAGSTGELFF,TGTGCCAGCTCACCACGGGCGGGGTCCACCGGGGAGCTGTTTTTT
TRBV7-8,TRBD2,TRBJ2-2,once,CASSPYTSGDRTGELFF,TGTGCCAGCAGCCCGTACACTAGCGGGGACCGCACCGGGGAGCTGTTTTTT
TRBV12-3/TRBV12-4,.,TRBJ1-1,.,CASSHEVAEAFF,TGTGCCAGCAGTCATGAGGTAGCTGAAGCTTTCTTT
TRBV5-5,.,TRBJ2-7,.,CASSPDRPTYEQYF,TGTGCCAGCAGCCCTGACAGGCCTACCTACGAGCAGTACTTC
TRBV7-2,.,TRBJ2-1,.,CASSFQGDRFINEQFF,TGTGCCAGCAGCTTCCAGGGTGATCGTTTTATCAATGAGCAGTTCTTC
TRBV5-5,.,TRBJ1-2,.,CASSLLEDNYGYTF,TGTGCCAGCAGCTTGCTCGAGGATAACTATGGCTACACCTTC
TRBV11-2,.,TRBJ2-5,.,CASSRPRGQETQYF,TGTGCCAGCAGCCGTCCGAGGGGACAAGAGACCCAGTACTTC
TRBV15,.,TRBJ1-1,.,CATSRARLDTEAFF,TGTGCCACCAGCAGAGCCAGACTGGACACTGAAGCTTTCTTT
TRBV9,.,TRBJ1-1,.,CASSSTGHMNTEAFF,TGTGCCAGCAGCTCAACGGGACACATGAACACTGAAGCTTTCTTT
TRBV27,TRBD2,TRBJ2-7,few,CASSLSGGLRNEQYF,TGTGCCAGCAGTTTAAGCGGGGGCTTAAGGAACGAGCAGTACTTC
TRBV7-3,.,TRBJ2-3,.,CASSSGATDTQYF,TGTGCCAGCAGCTCGGGGGCCACAGATACGCAGTATTTT
TRBV28,TRBD1,TRBJ2-1,.,CATHPGTGYYNEQFF,TGTGCCACACATCCCGGGACAGGGTACTACAATGAGCAGTTCTTC
TRBV4-3,.,TRBJ2-1,.,CASSHQFF,TGCGCCAGCAGCCATCAGTTCTTC